This T cell receptor beta chain was found in a study of blood T cell repertoires in COVID-19. Study as a whole: Samples of COVID-19 (acute and convalescent) were obtained from the United States, Italy and Spain. T cells, B-cell-depleted T cells, or PBMCs supplied cDNA or gDNA.

Germline V gene sequence: CDR1 SGHDT, CDR2 YYEEEE. This CDR3 contains 14 residues. The V and J ends lost 4 bases and 2 bases respectively, with 12 bases between them. Original processing notes: Reference gene primers were amplified, and this amplification served to estimate nucleated cell counts. Assay used: immunoSEQ multiplex PCR; TCRdb lists only in-frame clones, some missing. The V and J calls and clone size come from that table; D and trimming were worked out from the DNA. The repertoire has about 170,000 clones, around 82% of them found once; the top ten carry 3.6%. Enrolled through a virtual design, the participants were between about 18 and 100 years of age and came from approximately 25 US areas.

Sequenced input: PBMCs or T cells enriched from blood (not recorded which). The sequence came from a woman aged 50 to 60 in a cohort exposed to, infected with or recovered from COVID-19 (not recorded which). The chain employs TRBV5-6 and TRBJ2-5; D perhaps matches TRBD1 (6 bases). CDR3 sequence (DNA): TGTGCCAGCAGCGCCCTGACAGGTCAAGAGACCCAGTACTTC. It specifies CASSALTGQETQYF.